A selection of T cell receptor beta chains follows, all from one sample in a study of blood T cells in healthy people across ages. In TCRdb, the 5' RACE reads were re-called with MiXCR into one record per CDR3 protein. Of over 600,000 distinct CDR3 sequences listed, about 43% are singletons. Sequencing was carried out using blood. The receptors come from an elderly man in good health. Each CDR3 is given with its conserved first and last residue. D genes are given only for firm matches. Expanded clones are given a class, and other clones once, few, many or no size at all.

CDR3 length,J gene,V gene,clone size,D gene,CDR3 protein,CDR3 DNA
13,TRBJ1-1,TRBV5-1,-,-,CVSSPLGGVEAFF,TGCGTCAGCAGCCCCCTGGGCGGGGTTGAAGCTTTCTTT
12,TRBJ2-1,TRBV24-1,-,TRBD2,CATTSGHNEQFF,TGTGCCACCACTAGCGGCCACAATGAGCAGTTCTTC
14,TRBJ2-7,TRBV20-1,-,-,CSASDSSSYNEQYF,TGCAGTGCTTCGGACAGCAGCTCCTACAATGAGCAGTACTTC
14,TRBJ2-7,TRBV20-1,few,-,CSALELAQSYEQYF,TGCAGTGCCCTCGAACTAGCTCAGTCCTACGAGCAGTACTTC
16,TRBJ2-7,TRBV5-1,-,-,CASSLASFEDVYEQYF,TGCGCCAGCAGCTTGGCCTCATTTGAGGATGTCTACGAGCAGTACTTC
13,TRBJ2-3,TRBV5-5,few,-,CASSPPSPDTQYF,TGTGCCAGCAGCCCACCCTCCCCAGATACGCAGTATTTT
17,TRBJ2-7,TRBV11-2,-,-,CASSPHRTGTATYEQYF,TGTGCCAGCAGCCCCCATAGGACCGGGACTGCCACCTACGAGCAGTACTTC
10,TRBJ1-4,TRBV21-1,-,-,CARRQEKLFF,TGTGCCAGGAGACAGGAAAAACTGTTTTTT
14,TRBJ2-7,TRBV12-3/TRBV12-4,-,TRBD1,CASTTPGQGGEQYF,TGTGCCAGCACTACACCGGGACAGGGGGGCGAGCAGTACTTC
14,TRBJ2-1,TRBV28,few,-,CASSIVMSSGEQFF,TGTGCCAGCAGTATTGTAATGAGTAGCGGTGAGCAGTTCTTC
14,TRBJ2-1,TRBV5-5,many,TRBD2,CAGGVRGGYNEQFF,TGTGCCGGGGGAGTGCGGGGGGGATACAATGAGCAGTTCTTC
13,TRBJ2-7,TRBV29-1,few,-,CSGGAGQSDEQYF,TGCAGCGGAGGGGCGGGACAGTCAGACGAGCAGTACTTC
10,TRBJ2-5,TRBV29-1,many,-,CSVEQETQYF,TGCAGCGTTGAACAGGAGACCCAGTACTTC
16,TRBJ1-2,TRBV3-1,-,TRBD1,CASQLQGARGVGGYTF,TGTGCCAGCCAATTACAGGGGGCGCGAGGAGTCGGTGGCTACACCTTC
16,TRBJ2-7,TRBV3-1,few,TRBD1,CASSQDRRTGAYEQYF,TGTGCCAGCAGCCAAGATCGAAGGACAGGGGCCTACGAGCAGTACTTC
16,TRBJ1-1,TRBV7-9,few,-,CASSLDRGGASTEAFF,TGTGCCAGCAGCTTGGACCGGGGGGGGGCGAGCACTGAAGCTTTCTTT
14,TRBJ2-5,TRBV20-1,-,TRBD2,CSAYDTSAGGTQYF,TGCAGTGCTTATGATACTAGCGCGGGGGGGACCCAGTACTTC
18,TRBJ1-3,TRBV7-9,-,TRBD1,CASSPNLTQGASGNTIYF,TGTGCCAGCAGCCCGAACCTGACCCAGGGGGCAAGTGGAAACACCATATATTTT
16,TRBJ2-1,TRBV12-3/TRBV12-4,few,-,CASSPPAGSSYNEQFF,TGTGCCAGCAGTCCCCCCGCGGGGAGCTCCTACAATGAGCAGTTCTTC
14,TRBJ2-5,TRBV6-5,once,TRBD2,CASRSGRIYNEQYF,TGTGCCAGCAGAAGCGGGAGGATCTACAATGAGCAGTACTTC
11,TRBJ2-1,TRBV25-1,many,-,CATQSISEQFF,TGTGCCACCCAATCGATTAGCGAGCAGTTCTTC
13,TRBJ1-1,TRBV20-1,-,-,CSTRATVNTEAFF,TGCAGTACTAGAGCGACAGTGAACACTGAAGCTTTCTTT
15,TRBJ2-5,TRBV2,-,-,CASSEEEEGEETQYF,TGTGCCAGCAGTGAAGAGGAGGAGGGAGAAGAGACCCAGTACTTC
13,TRBJ1-1,TRBV15,few,-,CATSRDPNTEAFF,TGTGCCACCAGCAGAGATCCCAACACTGAAGCTTTCTTT
17,TRBJ2-5,TRBV24-1,-,-,CATSDPTPGVLGETQYF,TGTGCCACCAGTGACCCTACCCCAGGGGTGCTGGGGGAGACCCAGTACTTC
12,TRBJ2-3,TRBV20-1,-,-,CSATQGGDTQYF,TGCAGTGCTACACAGGGAGGAGATACGCAGTATTTT
14,TRBJ2-1,TRBV12-3/TRBV12-4,-,TRBD1,CASRLPGQYNEQFF,TGTGCCAGCAGATTACCGGGACAGTACAATGAGCAGTTCTTC
14,TRBJ1-2,TRBV15,few,TRBD1,CATSRLDRDYGYTF,TGTGCCACCAGCAGACTTGACAGGGACTATGGCTACACCTTC
17,TRBJ2-1,TRBV6-2/TRBV6-3,-,-,CASTSRAGASSYNEQFF,TGTGCCAGCACCTCACGGGCGGGTGCCAGCTCCTACAATGAGCAGTTCTTC
14,TRBJ2-5,TRBV2,-,TRBD1,CASRGQGWQETQYF,TGTGCCAGCAGGGGACAGGGTTGGCAAGAGACCCAGTACTTC
13,TRBJ2-5,TRBV10-3,few,-,CAISVGTTETQYF,TGTGCCATCAGTGTGGGGACGACGGAGACCCAGTACTTC
13,TRBJ2-1,TRBV5-1,few,TRBD2,CASSLTSGRNEFF,TGCGCCAGCAGCTTGACTAGCGGGAGAAATGAGTTCTTC
13,TRBJ2-5,TRBV27,many,TRBD1,CASGRGLGETQYF,TGTGCCAGCGGCAGGGGGTTGGGAGAGACCCAGTACTTC
15,TRBJ2-7,TRBV7-2,-,-,CASSLRAELSYEQYF,TGTGCCAGCAGCTTAAGGGCAGAACTCTCCTACGAGCAGTACTTC
14,TRBJ2-1,TRBV6-1,-,-,CASTTQVGVGEQFF,TGTGCCAGCACCACCCAAGTGGGGGTGGGTGAGCAGTTCTTC
12,TRBJ2-1,TRBV7-3,-,-,CAPRLRRKTQFF,TGTGCCCCAAGGTTAAGGAGAAAGACCCAGTTCTTC
16,TRBJ1-2,TRBV4-1,-,TRBD1,CASSQEGTAADYGYTF,TGCGCCAGCAGCCAAGAAGGGACAGCCGCCGACTATGGCTACACCTTC
14,TRBJ1-1,TRBV30,few,-,CAWSRGRANTEAFF,TGTGCCTGGAGTCGGGGACGGGCGAACACTGAAGCTTTCTTT
14,TRBJ2-5,TRBV7-2,few,-,CASSLSRPQETQYF,TGTGCCAGCAGCTTAAGTCGGCCACAAGAGACCCAGTACTTC
13,TRBJ2-5,TRBV7-6,few,-,CASSVPPRETQYF,TGTGCCAGCAGCGTACCACCGCGCGAGACCCAGTACTTC
15,TRBJ2-7,TRBV7-2,few,-,CASSLAPQQGLEQYF,TGTGCCAGCAGCTTAGCGCCACAACAGGGCCTCGAGCAGTACTTC
15,TRBJ2-3,TRBV7-2,-,-,CASSLRRTSTDTQYF,TGTGCCAGCAGCCTTCGAAGGACCAGCACAGATACGCAGTATTTT
16,TRBJ1-6,TRBV12-3/TRBV12-4,few,TRBD1,CASSLGQGDGNSPLHF,TGTGCCAGCAGTCTGGGACAGGGAGATGGCAATTCACCCCTCCACTTT
14,TRBJ2-5,TRBV25-1,-,-,CASSELKVGETQYF,TGTGCCAGCAGTGAATTGAAGGTTGGCGAGACCCAGTACTTC
15,TRBJ2-7,TRBV27,-,TRBD1,CASSAIGQGPYEQYF,TGTGCCAGCAGCGCTATCGGACAGGGCCCCTACGAGCAGTACTTC
16,TRBJ2-5,TRBV11-2,-,TRBD2,CASSLDIQRESGTQYF,TGTGCCAGCAGCTTAGATATCCAGCGGGAGTCGGGGACCCAGTACTTC
16,TRBJ2-4,TRBV5-1,many,-,CASSLGRGPLGNIQYF,TGCGCCAGCAGCTTGGGTCGGGGGCCCCTCGGGAACATTCAGTACTTC
13,TRBJ2-3,TRBV20-1,few,-,CSAGPRDTDTQYF,TGCAGTGCCGGGCCCAGGGATACAGATACGCAGTATTTT
14,TRBJ1-5,TRBV27,few,-,CASSFNRVGQPQHF,TGTGCCAGCAGTTTCAACAGGGTGGGACAGCCCCAGCATTTT
15,TRBJ1-2,TRBV6-2/TRBV6-3,-,-,CASSYPAPSIDGYTF,TGTGCCAGCAGTTACCCAGCCCCCTCGATTGATGGCTACACCTTC
15,TRBJ2-4,TRBV4-3,-,-,CASSQEFGAKNIQYF,TGCGCCAGCAGCCAAGAGTTCGGAGCCAAAAACATTCAGTACTTC